This T cell receptor beta chain was sequenced for a study of shared clonotypes between healthy human individuals. Using immunoSEQ multiplex PCR, the repertoire was profiled, and TCRdb retains in-frame clones only, with some absent. The sample has roughly 2.5 million clones, 90% to 95% seen once. The TCR was taken from a man younger than 35 in good health. Sequenced input: naive CD4+ T cells sorted from blood. Subset noted: CD45RA+ positively selected.

The CDR3 DNA sequence: TGCGCCAGCAGATTCGGGACAGAGAGCTCCTACGAGCAGTACTTC. Its protein is CASRFGTESSYEQYF. The chain couples TRBV10-2 to TRBJ2-7; 7 nucleotides agree with TRBD1. Germline trimming cut 6 bases from V and 0 bases from J; bases unmatched to any gene: 8. The germline gives CDR1 WSHSY, CDR2 SAAADI. This CDR3 has 15 residues.